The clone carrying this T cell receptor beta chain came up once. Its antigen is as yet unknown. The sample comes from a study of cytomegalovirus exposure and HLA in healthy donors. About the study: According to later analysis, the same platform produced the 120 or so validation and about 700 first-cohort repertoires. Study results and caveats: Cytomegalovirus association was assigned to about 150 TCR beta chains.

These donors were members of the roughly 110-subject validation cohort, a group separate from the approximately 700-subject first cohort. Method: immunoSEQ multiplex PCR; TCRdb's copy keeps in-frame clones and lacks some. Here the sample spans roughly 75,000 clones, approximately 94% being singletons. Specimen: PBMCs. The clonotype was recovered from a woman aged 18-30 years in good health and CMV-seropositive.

CDR3 in amino acids: CAWKDRPTNEKLFF. The CDR3 DNA is TGTGCCTGGAAAGACAGACCAACTAATGAAAAACTGTTTTTT. V usage is TRBV30 and J usage is TRBJ1-4; D may be TRBD1 (5 bases). Trimming cost V 4 bases and J 0 bases, with 9 bases left between them. The CDR3 extends over 14 amino acids. CDR1 is GTSNPN and CDR2 is SVGIG in the germline V gene (reference sequence). Combining the CDR3 with reference TRBV30 and TRBJ1-4 gives the whole variable domain SQTIHQWPATLVQPVGSPLSLECTVEGTSNPNLYWYRQAAGRGLQLLFYSVGIGQISSEVPQNLSASRPQDRQFILSSKKLLLSDSGFYLCAWKDRPTNEKLFFGSGTQLSVL.